A selection of T cell receptor beta chains follows, all from one sample in a study of CD8 T cells in ankylosing spondylitis. TCRdb reprocessed the 5' RACE reads via MiXCR and lists one record per CDR3 protein. In the table there are roughly 670,000 distinct CDR3 sequences, 15% to 20% of which are singletons. Material for sequencing was blood, either unsorted or a sorted T cell fraction (not recorded which). Every receptor here comes from a male donor with ankylosing spondylitis. Both conserved end residues are trimmed from each CDR3. The D gene is left open where the match is weak. Some rows have no size entry. The others give once, few or many, or a class for an expanded clone.

cdr3_length d_call clone_size j_call v_call cdr3_aa
13 TRBD1 few TRBJ1-1 TRBV4-2 ASSQVQGLNTEAF
11 TRBD2 NA TRBJ2-3 TRBV20-1 SARDGGEDTQY
14 NA few TRBJ1-5 TRBV20-1 SASPLGHSGNQPQH
14 TRBD2 NA TRBJ2-3 TRBV18 ASSIREEVRTDTQY
14 NA NA TRBJ1-3 TRBV5-1 ASSLAGTLTGNTIY
13 TRBD1 NA TRBJ1-6 TRBV9 ASSEGDSVNSPLH
13 NA NA TRBJ2-5 TRBV5-6 ASSSRGTKKETQY
11 NA NA TRBJ1-2 TRBV4-3 ASSQARGHGYT
11 NA many TRBJ1-1 TRBV7-9 ASSPRRNTEAF
13 TRBD1 NA TRBJ1-3 TRBV12-3/TRBV12-4 ASIGQGASGNTIY
14 TRBD1 few TRBJ1-1 TRBV7-9 ASSTGETGWDTEAF
11 TRBD2 NA TRBJ2-3 TRBV4-2 ASSQVLADTQY
13 TRBD2 few TRBJ2-7 TRBV28 ASSLFAGEPYEQY
13 NA NA TRBJ2-5 TRBV5-1 ASSLEGGYQETQY
13 NA NA TRBJ2-7 TRBV25-1 ASSELGLLRGEQY
11 NA NA TRBJ2-7 TRBV11-2 ASSLVEDYEQY
12 TRBD1 few TRBJ2-4 TRBV20-1 SVGDRGAKNIQY
11 NA NA TRBJ2-7 TRBV9 ASSVGQSYEQY
12 NA few TRBJ2-1 TRBV20-1 SALNARRWNEQF
13 NA NA TRBJ2-3 TRBV4-2 ASSQDHATPVTQY
15 TRBD1 few TRBJ2-7 TRBV28 ASSPRFPGQGNHEQY
17 TRBD2 NA TRBJ2-1 TRBV10-3 AISESTSGRIPAYNEQF
12 NA NA TRBJ2-7 TRBV27 ASSLNGLPYEQY
12 NA NA TRBJ2-1 TRBV7-9 ASSLGRVANEQF
13 NA NA TRBJ2-1 TRBV7-2 ASSALAISYNEQF
13 NA few TRBJ2-1 TRBV27 ASSLRDLSYNEQF
13 TRBD2 NA TRBJ2-3 TRBV9 ASSESGMSTDTQY
13 NA few TRBJ2-3 TRBV4-1 ASSQTGGEADTQY
10 NA few TRBJ1-5 TRBV20-1 SASSGSQPQH
13 TRBD2 NA TRBJ2-5 TRBV5-1 ASSWTSDQGGTQY
17 TRBD2 few TRBJ2-2 TRBV10-3 AISARGSGVRGHTGELF
12 TRBD2 many TRBJ2-3 TRBV6-4 ASSDSAGADTQY
12 TRBD1 NA TRBJ2-2 TRBV29-1 SVVGTGGGGELF
13 NA NA TRBJ2-1 TRBV5-1 ASSPPEAPYNEQF
13 NA many TRBJ2-1 TRBV29-1 SVDTGGGSYNEQF
12 NA few TRBJ2-7 TRBV28 ASESRIGFREQY
11 NA NA TRBJ1-2 TRBV5-1 ASSDDTYYGYT
14 NA NA TRBJ2-4 TRBV4-1 ASSSVGRNAGNIQY
13 NA few TRBJ2-1 TRBV24-1 ATSDAHQSYNEQF
13 NA few TRBJ1-1 TRBV20-1 SARALQGVNTEAF